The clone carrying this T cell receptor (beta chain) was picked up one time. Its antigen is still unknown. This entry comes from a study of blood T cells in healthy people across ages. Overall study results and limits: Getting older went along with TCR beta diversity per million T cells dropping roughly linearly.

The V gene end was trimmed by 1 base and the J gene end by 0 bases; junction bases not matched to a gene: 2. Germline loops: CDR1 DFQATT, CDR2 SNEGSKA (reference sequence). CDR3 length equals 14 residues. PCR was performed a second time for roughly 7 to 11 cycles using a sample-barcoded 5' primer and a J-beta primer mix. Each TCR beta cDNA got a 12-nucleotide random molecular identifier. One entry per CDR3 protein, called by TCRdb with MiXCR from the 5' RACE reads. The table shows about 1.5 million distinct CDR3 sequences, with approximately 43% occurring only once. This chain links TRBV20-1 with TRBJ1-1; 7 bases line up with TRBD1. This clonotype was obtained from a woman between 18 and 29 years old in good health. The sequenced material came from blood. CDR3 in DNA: TGCAGTGCTAGAGTGACAGGGATGAACACTGAAGCTTTCTTT. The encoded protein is CSARVTGMNTEAFF.